Described below is a single T cell receptor (beta chain) sequence and its context. Its specific antigen is unknown. Within one base of it there is no much larger clone, and no base qualities were kept. The sample belongs to a study of blood T cell repertoires in COVID-19 (TCRdb year 2020). Looking at the study overall: Samples covering the acute and convalescent phases of COVID-19 were provided by collaborators in the United States, Italy and Spain. The prospective study material was composed of cDNA or gDNA derived from T cells, B-cell-depleted T cells, or PBMCs. The dataset comprised deeply sampled blood TCRbeta repertoires from subjects exposed to, actively infected with, or recovered from COVID-19. The repertoires were released in a freely available public database intended as a resource for research on the immune response to SARS-CoV-2. The samples were drawn from two sources: the first 160 participants of the ongoing ImmuneRACE study, and 1,000 to 1,500 subjects contributed by 6 global collaborators. A de-identified subject ID, COVID-19 status, age in years and sex were almost always included in the sample metadata. Where available, HLA class I and class II types were obtained from metadata supplied by the sample provider rather than from assay-based typing.

Study-wide conclusions, independent of this receptor: Clinical and demographic metadata were provided uncurated, with the amount varying by source and participant.

Participants in the prospective study were aged 18 to 89 years, lived in over 20 United States geographic areas, and enrolled through a virtual design. In the prospective study, cohorts were assigned on the basis of participant-reported clinical history obtained from a screening survey and a study questionnaire. Recovered participants in ImmuneRACE Cohort 3 were defined by two consecutive negative NP/OP PCR tests, clearance by a healthcare professional, or resolution of symptoms. In the prospective study, mobile phlebotomists collected whole blood, serum and a nasopharyngeal or oropharyngeal swab from each participant. Prospective study participants could optionally give additional blood draws and questionnaires over an approximately two-month period. Blood samples from the prospective study were shipped frozen or at room temperature prior to DNA extraction. TCRbeta CDR3 regions were amplified from genomic DNA using the immunoSEQ Assay, a bias-controlled multiplex PCR. In the original analysis: Nucleated cell counts per sample were estimated from amplification of reference gene primers within the assay. To quantify the absolute abundance of each unique TCRbeta CDR3 rearrangement, sequence reads were collapsed and filtered. For each sample, productive Simpson clonality was calculated as the square root of Simpson's diversity index across productive rearrangements. TCRdb took over this immuneACCESS table, retaining in-frame rearrangements with V and J assigned. Such tables are incomplete; in checked studies, under half of the missing clones stem from an unresolved V gene, and the remainder is unexplained. V and J calls and clone size come straight from that table; D and trimming were deduced from the DNA. This sample lists 280,000 or so clones; 80% to 90% were detected once. Clones ranked in the top ten supply roughly 2% of the sample.

The sequence was obtained from a man aged 25-40 years who had recovered from COVID-19. Sequencing used PBMCs or T cells enriched from blood (not recorded which).

CDR3 reads: CASSPRVGAGNTIYF. Read as DNA, the sequence is TGTGCCAGCAGCCCCCGTGTAGGGGCTGGAAACACCATATATTTT. The chain employs TRBV9 and TRBJ1-3, and possibly TRBD1, on 5 matching bases. From cysteine to phenylalanine, the CDR3 is 15 amino acids long. The CDR3 DNA has 45 bases and is translated from base 1. V sheds 4 bases and J sheds 2 bases, leaving 13 bases between their ends. CDR1 and CDR2, per the germline V gene, are SGDLS and YYNGEE. Here the CDR3 is joined to the reference TRBV9 and TRBJ1-3 genes, and the full variable domain is: DSGVTQTPKHLITATGQRVTLRCSPRSGDLSVYWYQQSLDQGLQFLIQYYNGEERAKGNILERFSAQQFPDLHSELNLSSLELGDSALYFCASSPRVGAGNTIYFGEGSWLTVV.